This TCR beta chain was observed in a study of identifying expanded T cells in peripheral blood. No infections or other immune events were documented during collection. Study-level results: Approximately 2-week clone count variance significantly increased as total template count grew. Over two and four weeks, about 17 and 20 clones changed, versus around 1.3 between replicates.

As concerns this clone: No antigen is known for it.

The CDR3 totals 14 residues. V was pared by 4 bases and J by 2 bases, with 9 bases between. Germline values: CDR1 MNHEY, CDR2 SMNVEV (reference sequence). The protocol was immunoSEQ multiplex PCR, while the TCRdb copy is restricted to in-frame clones and leaves out a portion. The sample holds under 100,000 clones, around 83% seen once. The receptor was derived from a person between 18 and 75 years old in good health. The sample consisted of blood. The V call is TRBV27, the J call TRBJ1-3; D might be TRBD1 (5 bases). In nucleotides, the CDR3 is TGTGCCAGCAGTTCCAGGGAAGCTGGAAACACCATATATTTT. Amino acids: CASSSREAGNTIYF.